This is a list of T cell receptor beta chains from one sample in a study of CD8 T cells in ankylosing spondylitis. TCRdb independently ran MiXCR on the 5' RACE reads; one entry per CDR3 protein. The sample lists approximately 540,000 distinct CDR3 sequences, roughly an eighth occurring once. The sample consisted of blood, either unsorted or a sorted T cell fraction (not recorded which). These TCRs come from a male donor with ankylosing spondylitis. CDR3s include the opening cysteine and the closing phenylalanine or tryptophan. Expanded clones get a size class; other rows say once, few or many, or leave the size out.

J,V,size,CDR3
TRBJ2-5,TRBV5-6,NA,CASSDWTRRETQYF
TRBJ1-2,TRBV20-1,NA,CSATYWGSDFGLSNYGYTF
TRBJ2-1,TRBV24-1,many,CATSDYRVDEQFF
TRBJ2-1,TRBV20-1,few,CSASASGISSYNEQFF
TRBJ2-3,TRBV10-3,NA,CAISLRFGAGGSGADTQYF
TRBJ2-1,TRBV20-1,NA,CSGEGSAGSQGNEQFF
TRBJ1-3,TRBV2,NA,CAEGQTSSGNTIYF
TRBJ1-2,TRBV4-2,NA,CASSQDSGQGGYGYTF
TRBJ2-3,TRBV6-2/TRBV6-3,NA,CASQLAGSTDTQYF
TRBJ2-3,TRBV29-1,few,CSVQGRVTDTQYF
TRBJ1-1,TRBV18,few,CASSPAGEYTEAFF
TRBJ2-2,TRBV7-9,many,CASSPRQGDTGELFF
TRBJ2-1,TRBV20-1,few,CSARARSGREPYNEQFF
TRBJ2-6,TRBV4-1,NA,CASSQEGWPSGANVLTF
TRBJ1-6,TRBV4-2,few,CASSQAQNYNSPLHF
TRBJ1-1,TRBV3-1,few,CASSQEWQGGTEAFF
TRBJ1-5,TRBV20-1,few,CSARVGDYSNQPQHF
TRBJ2-6,TRBV12-3/TRBV12-4,NA,CASSLGLTGTLSGANVLTF
TRBJ2-1,TRBV3-1,many,CASSQRPWLARYNEQFF
TRBJ2-2,TRBV27,few,CASSPPSGSNTGELFF
TRBJ2-5,TRBV5-1,NA,CASNGGQYQETQYF
TRBJ1-1,TRBV29-1,many,CSVSGTGGVYTEAFF
TRBJ2-1,TRBV12-5,NA,CASGLETGGAHNEQFF
TRBJ2-3,TRBV7-6,many,CASSPLQGADTQYF
TRBJ1-5,TRBV20-1,NA,CSARTAGTREQPQHF
TRBJ2-5,TRBV18,NA,CASSPPSEHQETQYF
TRBJ2-1,TRBV5-1,many,CASSRQGDYNEQFF